The entry below gives a single T cell receptor beta chain sequence along with its context. Clones were read by immunoSEQ multiplex PCR, and TCRdb kept only the in-frame ones, dropping some. Among approximately 70,000 clones listed, 88% were seen once. Deletions cut 5 bases from V and 7 bases from J, with 24 bases between. The CDR3 is 17 amino acids. From germline, CDR1 is SGHTA and CDR2 FQGTGA. The sample comes from a study of OX40 agonist ivuxolimab in advanced cancers. The receptor's source is an adult with an advanced solid tumor such as melanoma, head and neck, liver or kidney cancer. The sample here was CD4+ or CD8+ T cells sorted from blood, taken in a trial of the OX40 agonist ivuxolimab. The genes are TRBV7-3 and TRBJ2-1; TRBD1 or TRBD2 may be the D gene (5 bases each). Written as DNA, the CDR3 is TGTGCCAGCAGCCCGGACCTCGAGGGGACGGGGCGGAATGAGCAGTTCTTC. It codes for CASSPDLEGTGRNEQFF.